Shown below are 10 T cell receptor beta chains from a single sample sequenced in a study of prognosis after radiotherapy for stage I lung cancer. Genomic DNA provided the template from which TCR beta CDR3 was amplified by two-round multiplex PCR. Specific primers for each TRBV and TRBJ gene were what first-round PCR used. TCRdb reprocessed the multiplex PCR reads with MiXCR, giving one entry per CDR3 protein. The table has about 18,000 distinct CDR3 sequences, roughly two fifths seen once; the top ten hold about two fifths. Sequenced here: PBMCs, sampled before or after stereotactic body radiation therapy (not recorded which). Receptors were obtained from a donor older than 45 with non-small cell lung cancer.

The chain carries TRBV20-1 and TRBJ2-1; TRBD2 matches at 12 bases. The trim removed 0 bases at V and 3 bases at J, leaving 9 bases unmatched. The CDR3 is 18 residues long. Germline values: CDR1 DFQATT, CDR2 SNEGSKA (reference sequence). The CDR3 bases are TGCAGTGCTAGAGATCTGGGACTAGCGGGCCCCATCTACAATGAGCAGTTCTTC. The encoded protein is CSARDLGLAGPIYNEQFF.

Many counts were recorded for this clonotype. The chain joins TRBV20-1 to TRBJ1-6; D gene ambiguous. The germline V gene encodes CDR1 DFQATT and CDR2 SNEGSKA (reference sequence). This CDR3 contains 14 residues. V gave up 4 bases and J gave up 5 bases, with 12 bases separating them. The CDR3 loop is CSATTGQHNSPLHF. CDR3 bases: TGCAGTGCTACGACCGGCCAACATAATTCACCCCTCCACTTT.

This clonotype was detected ten times or more. J is TRBJ1-6 and V is TRBV10-2; the D gene is possibly TRBD1 (6 bases). The CDR3 totals 15 residues. CDR1 is WSHSY and CDR2 is SAAADI in the germline V gene. The V end was cut by 7 bases, the J end by 4 bases, with 14 bases between. DNA of the CDR3: TGCGCCAGCAACCCAGGGGCAAGTTATAATTCACCCCTCCACTTT. Its protein product is CASNPGASYNSPLHF.

Ten or more counts support this clonotype. The chain couples TRBV2 to TRBJ2-7; D is undetermined. The germline V and J ends were trimmed by 3 bases and 0 bases, with 9 bases remaining between them. Germline V lookup: CDR1 SNHLY, CDR2 FYNNEI. The CDR3 consists of 14 residues. CDR3 coding DNA: TGTGCCAGCAGTGAGCAGAGCCTCTCCTACGAGCAGTACTTC. It specifies CASSEQSLSYEQYF.

At least ten counts were recorded for this clonotype. The rearrangement joins TRBV6-1 to TRBJ2-5; D is unclear. CDR3 length equals 11 residues. Germline-derived CDR1 and CDR2 are MNHNS and SASEGT. V was shortened by 1 base and J by 9 bases, with 6 bases between the two germline ends. CDR3: CASSEDWAQYF. DNA of the CDR3: TGTGCCAGCAGTGAAGACTGGGCCCAGTACTTC.

This clonotype appeared a single time. This sequence is one base from a far larger clone and is likely a read error. This rearrangement joins TRBV19 to TRBJ2-7; 13 positions agree with TRBD2. Trimming cost V 4 bases and J 7 bases; bases outside gene matches: 19. The length of the CDR3 is 19 residues. Germline V gene data show CDR1 as LNHDA and CDR2 as SQIVND (reference sequence). CDR3 in amino acids: CASSSQKRTSGGAYNEQYF. CDR3 coding DNA: TGTGCCAGTAGTAGTCAAAAAAGGACTAGCGGGGGAGCCTACAATGAGCAGTACTTC.

This chain joins TRBV20-1 and TRBJ2-2, with no clear D. Germline V lookup: CDR1 DFQATT, CDR2 SNEGSKA (reference sequence). This CDR3 has 15 residues. V was shortened by 3 bases and J by 2 bases, with 13 bases between the two germline ends. The CDR3 DNA sequence: TGCAGTGCTAGGGGGTGTCAGAACAACACCGGGGAGCTGTTTTTT. Translating gives CSARGCQNNTGELFF.

This clonotype was observed once. A much larger clone sits a single nucleotide away, making a read error possible. This chain joins TRBV28 and TRBJ2-4; D not resolved. Germline V gives CDR1 MDHEN, CDR2 SYDVKM. The CDR3 contains 16 residues. The DNA of the CDR3 is TGTGCCGGCAGTTTCCACGCCTCTGCCAGGAAAAACATTCAGTACTTC. This gives the protein CAGSFHASARKNIQYF.

This clonotype occurred many times. The chain uses TRBV27 and TRBJ2-1, with 7 positions matching TRBD2. The CDR3 runs to 15 residues. J was trimmed by 8 bases and V by 7 bases; bases with no gene match: 14. Germline CDR1 is MNHEY and CDR2 is SMNVEV (reference sequence). CDR3 amino acids: CASTKLASGRYEQFF. In DNA, the CDR3 is TGTGCCAGCACTAAACTAGCGAGTGGGAGGTATGAGCAGTTCTTC.

In its sample, this clonotype was seen many times. J is TRBJ2-5 and V is TRBV20-1, with 8 bases that match TRBD2. V was clipped by 6 bases and J by 5 bases; unmatched bases: 20. CDR3 size: 17 residues. Per the germline V gene, CDR1 is DFQATT and CDR2 is SNEGSKA (reference sequence). The CDR3 spells CSAPKFPLAEGGETQYF. As DNA, the CDR3 is TGCAGTGCCCCGAAGTTCCCACTAGCGGAGGGGGGGGAGACCCAGTACTTC.